The present T cell receptor beta chain was sequenced within a study of siplizumab effects on memory and regulatory T cells. Regarding the study as a whole: Most alloreactive clones went unmapped to unstimulated subsets; only a minor fraction mapped. Naive T cells, seemingly more diverse than memory cells, seemed major alloresponse contributors.

Assaying covered about 10^5 TCR templates per sample. TCRdb keeps only in-frame clones here, not all; method: immunoSEQ multiplex PCR. This table holds 50,000 to 70,000 clones, just over 95% found once. Germline V gene lookup returns CDR1 MNHEY and CDR2 SMNVEV (reference sequence). This CDR3 spans 14 amino acids. Between the trimmed V and J ends, which lost 8 bases and 0 bases, there was a span of 14 bases. Details on this clone: Its specificity is not known.

A few donor pairs also had unstimulated CD4+ and CD8+ naive and memory subsets sequenced. This TCR was sampled from a human donor in good health. The specimen was naive CD8+ T cells sorted from blood. The J gene is TRBJ2-7, the V gene TRBV27, with D unclear. CDR3 sequence: CASGTATGSYEQYF. DNA of the CDR3: TGTGCCAGCGGAACAGCTACCGGCTCCTACGAGCAGTACTTC.